This T cell receptor (beta chain) is drawn from a study of T-cell memory formation after mild COVID-19. TCRdb recomputed calls from the 5' RACE reads with MiXCR, one row per CDR3 protein. This table holds approximately 350,000 distinct CDR3 sequences, over 13% found once. V was cut by 0 bases and J by 10 bases, with 12 bases left in between. This CDR3 comprises 13 residues. Germline values: CDR1 MNHEY, CDR2 SVGAGI. Sequencing used PBMCs or a T cell subset sorted from them (not recorded which). V and J are TRBV6-5 and TRBJ1-2; D not certain. The sequence was obtained from a man aged 18 to 29 who had mild COVID-19 (a few samples of this study predate the infection). Cell type and time point are not known. The CDR3 is CASSYSITDIYTF. The CDR3 nucleotides read TGTGCCAGCAGTTACTCGATCACGGATATCTACACCTTC.